Each of the 14 T cell receptor beta chains below was sequenced from the same sample in a study of breast tumors, draining lymph nodes, adjacent tissues. Axillary draining lymph nodes of breast cancer patients supplied the node samples. TCRdb processed the multiplex PCR reads anew with MiXCR; each CDR3 protein has one entry. Of about 100,000 distinct CDR3 sequences in the sample, about 20% were seen once. The sequencing input was axillary lymph node tissue. These receptors came from a female donor with breast cancer. Some clones in this sample may be carry-over from other donors' samples.

This clonotype has a count of ten or more. V usage is TRBV4-1 and J usage is TRBJ1-4, with TRBD1 as a possible D gene (5 bases). The germline CDR1 and CDR2 sequences are MGHRA and YSYEKL. This CDR3 contains 16 residues. Deletions cut 2 bases from V and 7 bases from J, with 17 bases between. DNA for the CDR3: TGCGCCAGCAGCCAATGGGGGGAGACAAACCTTGAAAAACTGTTTTTT. Its translation: CASSQWGETNLEKLFF.

The chain employs TRBV4-1 and TRBJ2-4, with D perhaps given as TRBD1 or TRBD2 (6 bases each). Germline CDR1 reads MGHRA; CDR2 reads YSYEKL. The length of the CDR3 is 15 residues. V shed 4 bases and J shed 6 bases, with 16 bases lying between them. The CDR3 loop is CASSPLLGGLNIQYF. CDR3 nucleotide sequence: TGCGCCAGCAGCCCACTCTTAGGGGGGCTAAACATTCAGTACTTC.

This clonotype was recorded at least ten times. The J gene is TRBJ2-7, the V gene TRBV3-1; no clear D. Per germline, CDR1 LGHDT and CDR2 YNNKEL (reference sequence). The CDR3 sequence is 11 residues long. The ends were cut back, 6 bases at V and 4 bases at J, with 7 bases in the middle. The CDR3 protein is CASSGVYEQYF. Here the CDR3 DNA reads TGTGCCAGCAGTGGGGTTTACGAGCAGTACTTC.

This clonotype appeared a single time. A much larger clonotype is one base distant, so this may be a read error. The J gene is TRBJ1-2, the V gene TRBV30, with D possibly matching TRBD1 (6 bases). The V end lost 5 bases, the J end lost 7 bases, and 17 bases lay between the germline ends. Germline V gene sequence: CDR1 GTSNPN, CDR2 SVGIG (reference sequence). This CDR3 is 13 amino acids long. The CDR3 here is CAWDAGAAGGYTF. DNA of the CDR3: TGTGCCTGGGACGCGGGGGCAGCTGGTGGCTACACCTTC.

This clonotype has at least ten counts. The chain carries TRBV2 and TRBJ1-5; D unresolved. V was trimmed by 8 bases and J by 3 bases, leaving 11 bases between them. In germline, CDR1 is SNHLY, CDR2 FYNNEI. This CDR3 comprises 13 residues. In DNA form, the CDR3 reads TGTGCCAGCGCTCGAGGACTCAATCAGCCCCAGCATTTT. The encoded protein is CASARGLNQPQHF.

The V gene is TRBV7-2, the J gene TRBJ2-7; TRBD1 aligns across 7 bases. The trim removed 1 base at V and 4 bases at J, leaving 7 bases unmatched. Germline V gene lookup returns CDR1 SGHTA and CDR2 FQGNSA. The CDR3 has 15 residues. The CDR3 DNA sequence: TGTGCCAGCAGCTTAGGTGTACAGGGGCGGTACGAGCAGTACTTC. Encoded protein: CASSLGVQGRYEQYF.

The chain recombines TRBV19 with TRBJ2-4; 9 bases map to TRBD2. With 4 bases clipped from V and 9 bases from J, the junction kept 4 bases outside the gene matches. The CDR3 sequence is 13 residues long. Germline lookup yields CDR1 LNHDA and CDR2 SQIVND (reference sequence). In DNA form, the CDR3 reads TGTGCCAGTAGTAGGACTAGCGACGGCATTCAGTACTTC. It translates to CASSRTSDGIQYF. The full variable domain, completed using reference TRBV19 and TRBJ2-4, is DGGITQSPKYLFRKEGQNVTLSCEQNLNHDAMYWYRQDPGQGLRLIYYSQIVNDFQKGDIAEGYSVSREKKESFPLTVTSAQKNPTAFYLCASSRTSDGIQYFGAGTRLSVL.

This clonotype was found many times. CDR3 DNA: TGTGCCATCAGTGATGGCCGCCTGGATGGCTACACCTTC. Protein: CAISDGRLDGYTF. The genes are TRBV10-3 and TRBJ1-2, with D hard to call. This CDR3 has 13 amino acids. Trimming removed 3 bases from V and 6 bases from J, with 11 bases in between. Per the germline V gene, CDR1 is ENHRY and CDR2 is SYGVKD.

In this sample, this clonotype turned up many times. The V call is TRBV5-1, the J call TRBJ2-7, with 7 bases matching TRBD2. Germline CDR1 and CDR2: SGHRS and YFSETQ. The V and J ends lost 4 bases and 7 bases, in that order; junction bases with no gene match: 8. This CDR3 is 13 amino acids long. CDR3 coding DNA: TGCGCCAGCAGCCTCAGGACTAGTCGGGAGCAGTACTTC. This codes for CASSLRTSREQYF.

The sample holds a few counts of this clonotype. One end of the junction is discordant with germline, which a read error may explain. The genes are TRBV4-1 and TRBJ2-1, with 11 bases fitting TRBD2. The length of the CDR3 is 20 residues. From germline, CDR1 is MGHRA and CDR2 YSYEKL. CDR3 protein: CASSQGRLAGRRSSYNERFF. The DNA of the CDR3 is TGCGCCAGCAGCCAAGGCCGACTAGCGGGACGCAGAAGCTCCTACAATGAGCGGTTCTTC.

This clonotype was picked up a small number of times. The chain combines TRBV27 with TRBJ2-1; D gene unclear. Germline lookup yields CDR1 MNHEY and CDR2 SMNVEV (reference sequence). The length of the CDR3 is 18 residues. Between the trimmed V and J ends, which lost 6 bases and 3 bases, there was a span of 24 bases. CDR3 protein: CASSPIGQGHLSYNEQFF. In DNA form, the CDR3 reads TGTGCCAGCAGCCCCATAGGTCAAGGGCACCTAAGCTACAATGAGCAGTTCTTC.

Of note for this clonotype: This could be a read error, since a much larger clone is one nucleotide away. The J gene is TRBJ2-3, the V gene TRBV5-8, with a possible D match to TRBD1 (5 bases). V was pared by 7 bases and J by 0 bases, with 15 bases between. CDR1 is SGHTS, CDR2 YDEGEE, per germline. This CDR3 comprises 15 residues. The CDR3 nucleotides read TGTGCCAGCGGGGCTGGCGGCACTAGCACAGATACGCAGTATTTT. Translated, it gives CASGAGGTSTDTQYF.

Comments on this clonotype: A much larger clone lies one base from this, so it may be a read error. The chain combines TRBV7-7 with TRBJ1-2; D not certain. Per germline, CDR1 SSHAT and CDR2 FNYEAQ (reference sequence). The CDR3 is made up of 15 amino acids. Trimming stripped 5 bases from V and 4 bases from J, with 17 bases between. The CDR3 spells CASSPPLLESYGYTF. The DNA for the CDR3 is TGTGCCAGCAGCCCCCCATTATTAGAAAGCTATGGCTACACCTTC.

Remarks on this clonotype: This may arise from a read error, as a much more abundant clone is one base away. This chain joins TRBV3-1 and TRBJ2-5, with D possibly matching TRBD2 (5 bases). The germline gives CDR1 LGHDT, CDR2 YNNKEL (reference sequence). The length of the CDR3 is 15 residues. The CDR3 DNA sequence: TGTGCCAGCAGCGCGTCTCCGGGGAGTGGAGAGGCCCAGTACTTC. This encodes CASSASPGSGEAQYF.